A single sample gave rise to the 14 T cell receptor beta chains below, sequenced in a study of shared clonotypes between healthy human individuals. Profiled with immunoSEQ multiplex PCR; TCRdb holds only in-frame clones, not every one. The sample has about 2.1 million clones; around 95% are singletons. CD8 cells classed as naive were CD45RO-negative and positively selected for CCR7, excluding terminally differentiated effector memory CD45RA+ cells. Sequenced: naive CD8+ T cells from PBMCs. Receptors were obtained from a man aged 18 to 30 in good health. Some clones in this sample may be carry-over from other donors' samples.

The chain has TRBV7-9 and TRBJ1-1; D not resolved. V dropped 5 bases and J dropped 6 bases, with 10 bases sitting between them. The germline V gene has CDR1 SEHNR and CDR2 FQNEAQ (reference sequence). This CDR3 has 12 amino acids. CDR3 in DNA: TGTGCCAGCAGCCCGCAGGCCGCTGAAGCTTTCTTT. Residues: CASSPQAAEAFF.

The chain links TRBV7-9 to TRBJ2-7; 8 bases are a match to TRBD1. The CDR3 totals 16 residues. V was pared by 4 bases and J by 3 bases, with 11 bases of the junction left unmatched. The germline CDR1 and CDR2 sequences are SEHNR and FQNEAQ (reference sequence). CDR3 region: CASSSRTGRDFYEQYF. The CDR3, as DNA: TGTGCCAGCAGCTCGCGGACAGGGCGAGATTTCTACGAGCAGTACTTC.

This rearrangement joins TRBV28 to TRBJ2-3; TRBD2 is a possible D gene (6 bases). The germline V and J ends were trimmed by 0 bases and 9 bases, with 7 bases remaining between them. Germline CDR1 reads MDHEN; CDR2 reads SYDVKM. This CDR3 is 12 amino acids long. CDR3 DNA sequence: TGTGCCAGCAGTTTATGGCGGGAAACGCAGTATTTT. It encodes CASSLWRETQYF.

V is TRBV5-1 and J is TRBJ2-1; 7 bases align to TRBD2. The CDR3 has 16 amino acids. The V segment lost 0 bases and the J segment 0 bases; nucleotides outside the gene matches: 3. Germline assignment: CDR1 SGHRS and CDR2 YFSETQ. CDR3 residues: CASSLGPGGSYNEQFF. In DNA form, the CDR3 reads TGCGCCAGCAGCTTGGGTCCGGGAGGCTCCTACAATGAGCAGTTCTTC.

The sample holds one count of this clone. V usage is TRBV7-8 and J usage is TRBJ2-1, with TRBD1 matching over 9 bases. The V gene's germline CDR1 is SGHVS and CDR2 FQNEAQ. The V segment lost 1 base and the J segment 10 bases; nucleotides outside the gene matches: 5. This CDR3 is 14 amino acids long. This CDR3 reads CASSLGTGGREQFF. DNA of the CDR3: TGTGCCAGCAGCTTAGGAACAGGGGGCAGGGAGCAGTTCTTC.

J is TRBJ2-7 and V is TRBV25-1; 8 nucleotides agree with TRBD1. This CDR3 contains 14 residues. V was pared by 7 bases and J by 4 bases, with 9 bases of the junction left unmatched. Looked up from germline, CDR1 is MGHDK and CDR2 is SYGVNS. CDR3 amino acids: CASTSTGARYEQYF. CDR3 in DNA: TGTGCCAGCACCTCGACAGGGGCTAGGTACGAGCAGTACTTC.

This chain links TRBV28 with TRBJ2-5; TRBD2 matches 9 bases. After removal of 5 bases from V and 5 bases from J, the junction contained 12 bases not matched to a gene. The CDR3 covers 16 residues. Germline loops: CDR1 MDHEN, CDR2 SYDVKM. The CDR3: CASSPPGREGDETQYF. CDR3 in DNA: TGTGCCAGCAGTCCCCCGGGGCGGGAGGGCGATGAGACCCAGTACTTC.

CDR3 nucleotide sequence: TGTGCCAGCAGCGCCTTAGCGGGAGGACTCAATGAGCAGTTCTTC. It translates to CASSALAGGLNEQFF. This sequence joins TRBV7-6 and TRBJ2-1; 10 nucleotides align to TRBD2. J lost 6 bases, V lost 5 bases, and 7 bases had no gene match. The CDR3 contains 15 residues. Germline CDR1 and CDR2: SGHVS and FNYEAQ.

The V and J genes are TRBV4-2 and TRBJ2-1; 13 bases are a match to TRBD2. Germline V gives CDR1 LGHNA, CDR2 YNFKEQ. Trimming removed 4 bases from V and 7 bases from J; junction bases left unmatched: 13. The length of the CDR3 is 18 residues. The chain's CDR3 is CASSPRLAGGPRGNEQFF. Written as DNA, the CDR3 is TGTGCCAGCAGCCCCCGACTAGCGGGAGGTCCGCGGGGAAATGAGCAGTTCTTC.

The gene calls are TRBV10-3 and TRBJ1-1; D uncertain. Trimming took 3 bases from V and 1 from J, leaving 18 bases between them. Germline-derived CDR1 and CDR2 are ENHRY and SYGVKD. The CDR3 length is 17 residues. CDR3 sequence reads: CAISDRRSGASNTEAFF. DNA of the CDR3: TGTGCCATCAGTGACCGGAGGTCAGGAGCCTCGAACACTGAAGCTTTCTTT.

This chain joins TRBV7-8 and TRBJ1-2; D unresolved. The CDR3 extends over 16 amino acids. Germline V gives CDR1 SGHVS, CDR2 FQNEAQ. The ends were cut back, 1 base at V and 2 bases at J, with 14 bases in the middle. CDR3: CASSLDPGRRNYGYTF. For the CDR3, the DNA is TGTGCCAGCAGCTTAGACCCAGGAAGACGGAACTATGGCTACACCTTC.

A remark on this clone: This sample also contains other DNA sequences that code for the same CDR3. The chain couples TRBV19 to TRBJ2-7, with a possible D match to TRBD2 (6 bases). The V and J ends lost 3 bases and 7 bases respectively, with 10 bases between them. CDR3 size: 12 residues. The germline V gene encodes CDR1 LNHDA and CDR2 SQIVND (reference sequence). For the CDR3, the DNA is TGTGCCAGTAGTATCGGAGGGCAAGAGCAGTACTTC. Translating it yields CASSIGGQEQYF.

The CDR3 loop is CASSVGGTALKAEQYF. The CDR3 DNA reads as TGTGCCAGCAGCGTAGGGGGGACAGCGCTTAAGGCCGAGCAGTACTTC. The chain recombines TRBV9 with TRBJ2-7, with TRBD1 matching over 7 bases. The CDR3 spans 16 residues. J lost 6 bases, V lost 0 bases, and 12 bases had no gene match. The germline gives CDR1 SGDLS, CDR2 YYNGEE.

This chain links TRBV4-1 with TRBJ1-2; 7 bases agree with TRBD1. Per germline, CDR1 MGHRA and CDR2 YSYEKL. J gave up 4 bases and V 0 bases, and 5 bases lay outside the gene matches. There are 15 residues in the CDR3. The DNA for the CDR3 is TGCGCCAGCAGCCAAGACTGGGGACAGCTCTATGGCTACACCTTC. It encodes CASSQDWGQLYGYTF.